This is a list of T cell receptor beta chains from one sample in a study of identical twins. TCRdb re-called the 5' RACE reads with MiXCR, one entry per CDR3 protein. This table holds under 350,000 distinct CDR3 sequences, 8% to 9.5% found once. The data also belong to a second study, concerning yellow fever vaccine responses in identical twins.

The sample taken for sequencing was CD8+ T cells sorted from blood. The origin of the receptors is a woman aged 18 to 35 in good health. Each CDR3 is given with its conserved first and last residue. D genes are given only for firm matches. Some rows mark clone size as missing; the rest say once, few, many or name a class of expanded clone.

>.|many|TRBJ2-3|TRBV12-3/TRBV12-4
TGTGCCAGCAGTTTAGCTGGGACTGCCTACACAGATACGCAGTATTTT
CASSLAGTAYTDTQYF
>TRBD1|many|TRBJ2-5|TRBV6-5
TGTGCCAGCAGTTACTCAGATGCAGGGGGTCTTTACCAAGAGACCCAGTACTTC
CASSYSDAGGLYQETQYF
>TRBD2|.|TRBJ2-5|TRBV12-3/TRBV12-4
TGTGCCAGCACTCTCTGGCTAGCGGGGGGACAAGAGACCCAGTACTTC
CASTLWLAGGQETQYF
>TRBD1|few|TRBJ2-7|TRBV29-1
TGCAGCGTTGAAGGCGCCACAGGGGGCTATTACGAGCAGTACTTC
CSVEGATGGYYEQYF
>.|many|TRBJ1-5|TRBV7-9
TGTGCCAGCAGCCTATCCCGACAGGTTTATCAGCCCCAGCATTTT
CASSLSRQVYQPQHF
>TRBD1|few|TRBJ2-7|TRBV12-3/TRBV12-4
TGTGCCAGCAGTTTTATTCCCGGGACAGAAGTACGAGAGCAGTACTTC
CASSFIPGTEVREQYF
>.|many|TRBJ2-2|TRBV29-1
TGCAGCGTTGAAGATAGGCAGGGTCGTGGCACCGGGGAGCTGTTTTTT
CSVEDRQGRGTGELFF
>TRBD2|many|TRBJ2-3|TRBV20-1
TGCAGGGACTTGCGGGAGGGCACAGATACGCAGTATTTT
CRDLREGTDTQYF
>.|.|TRBJ1-1|TRBV2
TGTGCCAGCACCACCTTTGGTGGGGGCACTGAAGCTTTCTTT
CASTTFGGGTEAFF
>.|many|TRBJ1-5|TRBV2
TGTGCCAGCAGTGTTCTCGCCCCCCACAGCAATCAGCCCCAGCATTTT
CASSVLAPHSNQPQHF
>TRBD1|many|TRBJ2-1|TRBV29-1
TGCAGCGTTTTAGCCGGGACAGGTTCCAATGAGCAGTTCTTC
CSVLAGTGSNEQFF
>TRBD1|many|TRBJ2-1|TRBV24-1
TGTGCCACCAGTGAGGGACAGGGGGCGGTTTTGCCCTACAATGAGCAGTTCTTC
CATSEGQGAVLPYNEQFF
>TRBD1|few|TRBJ2-7|TRBV11-2
TGTGCCAGCAGCGACACCGGGACAGACTCCTACGAGCAGTACTTC
CASSDTGTDSYEQYF
>TRBD1|.|TRBJ2-7|TRBV25-1
TGTGCCAGCAGTGAATATCGGACTACAGGGGGCTCCTACGAGCAGTACTTC
CASSEYRTTGGSYEQYF
>.|few|TRBJ1-1|TRBV9
TGTGCCAGCAGCGTAAGTTCGGGCAGGGATGGAGCTGAAGCTTTCTTT
CASSVSSGRDGAEAFF
>.|.|TRBJ2-2|TRBV6-2/TRBV6-3
TGTGCCAGCAGGCCAACAGGGGGGGAACTGAACGTGGAGCTGTTTTTT
CASRPTGGELNVELFF
>.|.|TRBJ1-2|TRBV20-1
TGCAGTGCTAGAACGGATGGCTACACCTTC
CSARTDGYTF
>.|.|TRBJ2-3|TRBV9
TGTGCCAGCACGGAAGGGACCACAGATACGCAGTATTTT
CASTEGTTDTQYF
>.|many|TRBJ1-2|TRBV10-3
TGTGCCATCAGTGAGGGCCCGGGGGACTATGGCTACACCTTC
CAISEGPGDYGYTF
>TRBD1|.|TRBJ1-1|TRBV5-6
TGTGCCAGCAGCCTCGGGACAGGGTATACTGAAGCTTTCTTT
CASSLGTGYTEAFF
>TRBD2|.|TRBJ2-3|TRBV27
TGTGCCAGCAGTTTATATGGACTAGCGGGGGAAACTGCAGATACGCAGTATTTT
CASSLYGLAGETADTQYF
>TRBD2|few|TRBJ2-3|TRBV7-9
TGTGCCAGCAGCTTAGCGAGCGGGAGTTTAACAGATACGCAGTATTTT
CASSLASGSLTDTQYF
>.|many|TRBJ2-1|TRBV11-2
TGTGCCAGCAGTTACGTATGGGGGGATGAGCAGTTCTTC
CASSYVWGDEQFF
>TRBD1|many|TRBJ2-7|TRBV2
TGTGCCAGCAGTCCGGGACAGGAGGCCTACGAGCAGTACTTC
CASSPGQEAYEQYF
>.|many|TRBJ2-1|TRBV29-1
TGCAGCGGACAGGAAAGCTCCTACAATGAGCAGTTCTTC
CSGQESSYNEQFF
>.|few|TRBJ2-7|TRBV27
TGTGCCAGCAGTTTGGGAAGGGGGGACGGCTACGAGCAGTACTTC
CASSLGRGDGYEQYF
>.|.|TRBJ2-6|TRBV4-1
TGCGCCAGCAGCCAAGACCAGTCCTCTGGGGCCAACGTCCTGACTTTC
CASSQDQSSGANVLTF
>TRBD2|few|TRBJ2-3|TRBV4-3
TGCGCCAGCAGCCAAGATGCTAGCGGGAGAGGGGCAGATACGCAGTATTTT
CASSQDASGRGADTQYF
>.|many|TRBJ2-1|TRBV20-1
TGCAGTGCCGAACTATACGGCGGAGACAATGAGCAGTTCTTC
CSAELYGGDNEQFF
>TRBD2|few|TRBJ2-1|TRBV6-1
TGTGCCAGCAGCCTACTAGCGGGAGATTTGGGGAATGAGCAGTTCTTC
CASSLLAGDLGNEQFF
>TRBD2|.|TRBJ2-1|TRBV6-2/TRBV6-3
TGTGCCAGCAGTTATCCGCGGGAGGGTGTCCATGAGCAGTTCTTC
CASSYPREGVHEQFF
>.|many|TRBJ2-5|TRBV6-5
TGTGCCAGCAGTTGGGTCGAGGGGACTTTACAAGAGACCCAGTACTTC
CASSWVEGTLQETQYF
>.|few|TRBJ1-2|TRBV27
TGTGCCAGCAGTGCCCTGGGGGGGGATGACTATGGCTACACCTTC
CASSALGGDDYGYTF
>.|few|TRBJ2-7|TRBV3-1
TGTGCCAGCAGCCAAGAGGGTTTATACTACGAGCAGTACTTC
CASSQEGLYYEQYF
>.|few|TRBJ1-3|TRBV11-1
TGTGCCAGCAGCCCTCGCAACAGTGGCCCTAACTCTGGAAACACCATATATTTT
CASSPRNSGPNSGNTIYF
>.|few|TRBJ1-6|TRBV21-1
TGTGCCAGCAGCGCCCGGGACAGGGTTAATTCACCCCTCCACTTT
CASSARDRVNSPLHF
>.|many|TRBJ2-1|TRBV4-1
TGCGCCAGCAGCCAAGTGGGGACCGGGGAAGAGCAGTTCTTC
CASSQVGTGEEQFF
>.|many|TRBJ2-1|TRBV12-3/TRBV12-4
TGTGCCAGCAGTCCACCTGGCGGGGCTCACAATGAGCAGTTCTTC
CASSPPGGAHNEQFF
>.|many|TRBJ2-7|TRBV29-1
TGCAGCGTTTCCTCTACCGCCTACGAGCAGTACTTC
CSVSSTAYEQYF
>TRBD2|.|TRBJ2-1|TRBV7-9
TGTGCCAGCAGCCCAGGGGAAGTAGCGGGAGGTCATAATGAGCAGTTCTTC
CASSPGEVAGGHNEQFF